The clone carrying this T cell receptor (beta chain) was detected a few times. Antigen: not known. V was cut by 6 bases and J by 0 bases, with 11 bases left in between. The CDR3 covers 15 residues. The germline gives CDR1 SGHAT, CDR2 FQNNGV. Via MiXCR, TCRdb re-called the reads, giving one row per CDR3 protein. The table lists nearly 700,000 distinct CDR3 sequences, about 30% of them singletons, with 18% in the top ten. The data belong to a study of T cell repertoires in cytomegalovirus infection. As for the study in general: Epitope selection comprised recently identified HLA-C-restricted CMV epitopes and well-studied HLA-B-restricted CMV epitopes. Indicated by public TCR beta signatures were CMV infection and matching HLA type.

Study-level results: Summed frequency of shared TCR beta families picked out CMV carriers who also had the relevant HLA. CMV-specific HLA-C-restricted TCR beta clonotypes dominated the ex vivo response.

The receptor's source is a human donor in good health (CMV status not recorded). Some clones in this sample may be carry-over from other donors' samples. The source material was cultured PBMCs, sampled from culture after CMV antigen stimulation. The chain couples TRBV11-2 to TRBJ1-4; D is uncertain. In nucleotides, the CDR3 is TGTGCCAGCAGACCACTAAGGACAACTAATGAAAAACTGTTTTTT. Translating it yields CASRPLRTTNEKLFF.